The rows below give T cell receptor beta chains drawn from one sample of a study of PD-1 blockade in classical Hodgkin lymphoma. Generated by immunoSEQ multiplex PCR, the TCRdb table keeps only in-frame clones and is missing some. The sample contains more than 140,000 clones, less than 80% of which appear only once. Specimen: peripheral blood mononuclear cells (PBMCs), collected before the second cycle of nivolumab. The receptors were gathered from a human donor with classical Hodgkin lymphoma. CDR3s include the opening cysteine and the closing phenylalanine or tryptophan. A D gene is named only where the DNA matches it firmly. The listing skips clone size in some rows; elsewhere it reads once, few, many or a size class.

size,length,J,V,D,DNA,CDR3
.,17,TRBJ2-3,TRBV10-3,.,TGTGCCATCAGTGCAGTTAGTGGTGGGGGCCGCACAGATACGCAGTATTTT,CAISAVSGGGRTDTQYF
once,16,TRBJ2-5,TRBV1,.,TGCACCAGCAGCCAAGAAAAGCGGGGGGGGTTCGAGACCCAGTACTTC,CTSSQEKRGGFETQYF
few,14,TRBJ1-1,TRBV5-6,.,TGTGCCAGCAGCTTGGATTTCAGGGACACTGAAGCTTTCTTT,CASSLDFRDTEAFF
.,14,TRBJ2-7,TRBV10-3,TRBD1,TGTGCCATCAGTGAGTCGGGACAGCCCTACGAGCAGTACTTC,CAISESGQPYEQYF
.,13,TRBJ1-3,TRBV19,.,TGTGCCAGTAGTATAGTTTACGGAAACACCATATATTTT,CASSIVYGNTIYF
.,15,TRBJ2-7,TRBV5-1,.,TGCGCCAGCAGCTATGCCGGGACACAGACCTACGAGCAGTACTTC,CASSYAGTQTYEQYF
once,13,TRBJ2-7,TRBV6-5,.,TGTGCCAGCAACCTTGGGGCAGGTAACGAGCAGTACTTC,CASNLGAGNEQYF
.,14,TRBJ1-3,TRBV6-5,.,TGTGCCAGCAGTTACTCGGGGCCTGGAAACACCATATATTTT,CASSYSGPGNTIYF
.,14,TRBJ1-5,TRBV5-6,TRBD1,TGTGCCAGCAGCAGCCGGACAGGGAGGTGGCCCCAGCATTTT,CASSSRTGRWPQHF
once,16,TRBJ1-4,TRBV2,TRBD1,TGTGCCAGCAGCGAGCGCCGTTGGGACAGGGCGAAAAAACTGTTTTTT,CASSERRWDRAKKLFF
.,16,TRBJ2-3,TRBV18,.,TGTGCCAGCTCACCCGACTCGGGTGGTACAGGGGATACGCAGTATTTT,CASSPDSGGTGDTQYF
.,15,TRBJ2-7,TRBV7-2,TRBD2,TGTGCCAGCAGCCCACGCACTAGCGGGAGCTACGAGCAGTACTTC,CASSPRTSGSYEQYF
.,11,TRBJ1-1,TRBV6-6,.,TGTGCCAGCAGTACAAGCAGGCAAGCTTTCTTT,CASSTSRQAFF
.,15,TRBJ1-5,TRBV27,.,TGTGCCAGCAGTTCGCGGACAGAACCTAATCAGCCCCAGCATTTT,CASSSRTEPNQPQHF
.,15,TRBJ1-1,TRBV5-8,.,TGTGCCAGCAGGAACCTCGGGGGGGTGAACACTGAAGCTTTCTTT,CASRNLGGVNTEAFF
many,14,TRBJ2-7,TRBV9,.,TGTGCCAGCAGCCCTTGGGGGGACTCTTACGAGCAGTACTTC,CASSPWGDSYEQYF
few,15,TRBJ2-7,TRBV13,TRBD1,TGTGCCAGCAGCCTCAGACAGGGGAGGCTGCGCGAGCAGTACTTC,CASSLRQGRLREQYF
.,16,TRBJ2-3,TRBV5-1,TRBD1,TGCGCCAGCAGCGCCTCCGGGACAGGGGGCGGGGATACGCAGTATTTT,CASSASGTGGGDTQYF
.,18,TRBJ1-4,TRBV4-1,TRBD1,TGCGCCAGCAGCCAAGTCCGTCAGGGCAGGGGGTCGAATGAAAAACTGTTTTTT,CASSQVRQGRGSNEKLFF
medium-sized,18,TRBJ1-6,TRBV19,.,TGTGCCAGTAGTACCCTGAGGGCCCGGCAGGGGTATAATTCACCCCTCCACTTT,CASSTLRARQGYNSPLHF
few,17,TRBJ1-4,TRBV4-2,TRBD1,TGTGCCAGCAGCCCCGACCGCTCAACAGGGGAGGGAGAAAAACTGTTTTTT,CASSPDRSTGEGEKLFF
.,15,TRBJ2-7,TRBV4-1,.,TGCGCCAGCAGCCAAGGGGACGCGAGCTCCTACGAGCAGTACTTC,CASSQGDASSYEQYF
once,14,TRBJ2-3,TRBV10-3,TRBD1,TGTGCCATCAGGACGGACAGGGCCCCAGATACGCAGTATTTT,CAIRTDRAPDTQYF
.,13,TRBJ2-3,TRBV7-9,.,TGTGCCACCCCGGTGGAGGGCACAGATACGCAGTATTTT,CATPVEGTDTQYF
once,15,TRBJ2-2,TRBV11-2,.,TGTGCCAGCAGCCCGCGGATCTCGTATGGCGGGGAGCTGTTTTTT,CASSPRISYGGELFF